This T cell receptor beta chain appears in the sequencing data of a study of T-cell memory formation after mild COVID-19. At the level of the study: Clustering of TCRs was largely donor specific.

Points from the study as a whole: CD4+ contracting clones were found mainly in CM and EM, and CD8+ ones in EMRA.

The germline V gene encodes CDR1 MNHEY and CDR2 SVGAGI. CDR3 size: 15 residues. With 6 bases clipped from V and 3 bases from J, the junction kept 8 bases outside the gene matches. TCRdb ran MiXCR on the 5' RACE reads and lists one entry per CDR3 protein. The sample lists approximately 580,000 distinct CDR3 sequences, 20% occurring once. A note on this clonotype: Its antigen is not identified.

The rearrangement joins TRBV6-5 to TRBJ2-7; 10 bases line up with TRBD2. Sequenced input: PBMCs or a T cell subset sorted from them (not recorded which). The TCR was taken from an adult woman who had mild COVID-19 (a few samples of this study predate the infection). Cell type and time point are not known. In DNA, the CDR3 is TGTGCCAGCAGCACATCTAGCGGGGGAATCTACGAGCAGTACTTC. This translates into CASSTSSGGIYEQYF.